The 6 T cell receptor beta chains reported below all come from one sample, sequenced in a study of T cell responses to AZD1222 COVID-19 vaccine. Produced via immunoSEQ multiplex PCR; TCRdb's table is partial and in-frame only. The sample has over 85,000 clones, 84% seen once. This sample comprised peripheral blood, obtained on day 0 of AZD1222 vaccination. These receptors all come from an adult in good health.

The chain carries TRBV11-2 and TRBJ2-1; D may be TRBD1 (6 bases). Germline CDR1 SGHAT, CDR2 FQNNGV. The V end lost 6 bases, the J end lost 0 bases, and 18 bases lay between the germline ends. The CDR3 sequence is 17 residues long. This CDR3 reads CASSPSQGRLSYNEQFF. The CDR3 bases are TGTGCCAGCAGTCCCTCCCAGGGGAGACTCTCCTACAATGAGCAGTTCTTC.

V is TRBV19 and J is TRBJ1-1, with a possible D match to TRBD1 (6 bases). The V gene's germline CDR1 is LNHDA and CDR2 SQIVND (reference sequence). Deletions cut 4 bases from V and 5 bases from J, with 17 bases between. This CDR3 region has 15 residues. Here the CDR3 DNA reads TGTGCCAGTAGTACTGCCTCGGGGGGCCAGACTGAAGCTTTCTTT. Protein: CASSTASGGQTEAFF.

About this clone: This may be a read error: a much more frequent sequence differs by one nucleotide. The chain carries TRBV28 and TRBJ2-5, with D hard to call. V was shortened by 3 bases and J by 3 bases, with 2 bases between the two germline ends. Germline CDR1 is MDHEN and CDR2 is SYDVKM. The CDR3 sequence is 11 residues long. The CDR3: CASSFEETQYF. The DNA for the CDR3 is TGTGCCAGCAGTTTCGAAGAGACCCAGTACTTC.

This chain joins TRBV15 and TRBJ1-5; D is unclear. The CDR3 extends over 15 amino acids. Germline V gives CDR1 LNHNV, CDR2 YYDKDF (reference sequence). With 1 base removed from V and 0 bases from J, the gap between germline ends came to 7 bases. The CDR3 protein is CATSRVRNSNQPQHF. In nucleotides, the CDR3 is TGTGCCACCAGCAGAGTTAGGAATAGCAATCAGCCCCAGCATTTT.

This chain joins TRBV7-9 and TRBJ2-3; D is unclear. Deletions cut 6 bases from V and 2 bases from J, with 12 bases between. In germline, CDR1 is SEHNR, CDR2 FQNEAQ (reference sequence). The CDR3 loop spans 14 amino acids. This CDR3 reads CASRRRLDTDTQYF. In DNA form, the CDR3 reads TGTGCCAGCAGGCGCCGACTGGACACAGATACGCAGTATTTT.

This chain connects TRBV10-3 to TRBJ1-2, with 7 bases aligning to TRBD1. The CDR3 spans 15 residues. Germline CDR1 and CDR2: ENHRY and SYGVKD. Trimming cost V 0 bases and J 4 bases; bases outside gene matches: 5. CDR3 protein: CAISESRGLGYGYTF. Here the CDR3 DNA reads TGTGCCATCAGTGAGTCGAGGGGGCTCGGCTATGGCTACACCTTC.